Below, 11 T cell receptor beta chains from the same sample are listed, as sequenced in a study of response to subunit inactivated influenza vaccine. TCRdb re-called the RT-PCR reads with MiXCR, one entry per CDR3 protein. Of about 500,000 distinct CDR3 sequences in the sample, 15% to 20% were seen once. The input for sequencing was CD4+ T cells sorted from PBMCs, taken around 2 years after vaccination. Receptors originate from a man between 50 and 75 years old who received an inactivated influenza vaccine.

The chain joins TRBV28 to TRBJ2-3; D is perhaps TRBD1 (5 bases). V dropped 4 bases and J dropped 0 bases, with 14 bases sitting between them. The CDR3 is made up of 16 amino acids. CDR1 MDHEN and CDR2 SYDVKM come from the germline V gene. The CDR3 sequence: CASSSPGFRSTDTQYF. The CDR3 nucleotides are TGTGCCAGCAGTTCCCCAGGGTTTCGTAGCACAGATACGCAGTATTTT.

This clonotype was picked up a small number of times. The genes are TRBV28 and TRBJ2-5; no definite D call. The CDR3 length is 12 residues. CDR1 MDHEN and CDR2 SYDVKM come from the germline V gene. Trimming left V 4 bases short and J 5 bases short, with 8 bases between. Written as DNA, the CDR3 is TGTGCCAGCAGTTGGGTTAGTGAGACCCAGTACTTC. Its translation: CASSWVSETQYF.

This clonotype was seen repeatedly, ten times or more. This chain uses TRBV29-1 with TRBJ1-1; D is undetermined. Germline V CDR1 and CDR2: SQVTM, ANQGSEA. This CDR3 is built from 13 residues. The ends were cut back, 4 bases at V and 0 bases at J, with 9 bases in the middle. The CDR3 DNA reads TGCAGCGTTGGAGGCAGGATGAACACTGAAGCTTTCTTT. Its translation is CSVGGRMNTEAFF.

Notes on this clonotype: With a much larger clone just one base away, this may be a read error. The J gene is TRBJ1-6, the V gene TRBV5-1; D perhaps matches TRBD1 (6 bases). Germline lookup yields CDR1 SGHRS and CDR2 YFSETQ. CDR3 length equals 14 residues. CDR3 protein: CASSLGNRDSSLHF. The DNA of the CDR3 is TGCGCCAGCAGCTTGGGTAACAGGGATTCATCCCTCCACTTT. Complete variable domain (other parts from reference TRBV5-1 and TRBJ1-6): KAGVTQTPRYLIKTRGQQVTLSCSPISGHRSVSWYQQTPGQGLQFLFEYFSETQRNKGNFPGRFSGRQFSNSRSEMNVSTLELGDSALYLCASSLGNRDSSLHFGNGTRLTVT.

This rearrangement joins TRBV29-1 to TRBJ2-7; 7 bases line up with TRBD1. The ends lost 1 base at V and 1 base at J; junction bases unmatched: 10. Per germline, CDR1 SQVTM and CDR2 ANQGSEA. CDR3 length equals 16 residues. Here the CDR3 DNA reads TGCAGCGTTGAAGGCCTCACCCCGGGACAGTCCTACGAGCAGTACTTC. Residues: CSVEGLTPGQSYEQYF.

This clonotype occurred a few times. CDR3 residues: CSVGQGLASNEQFF. As DNA, the CDR3 is TGCAGCGTTGGTCAGGGACTAGCTTCTAATGAGCAGTTCTTC. This chain uses TRBV29-1 with TRBJ2-1; 9 bases are a match to TRBD2. V lost 4 bases, J lost 7 bases, and 8 bases stayed unmatched. The germline gives CDR1 SQVTM, CDR2 ANQGSEA. CDR3 length: 14 residues.

V gene TRBV20-1 combines with J gene TRBJ2-7; TRBD1 aligns across 9 bases. Unmatched junction bases numbered 24, after V lost 6 bases and J lost 9 bases. Germline V lookup: CDR1 DFQATT, CDR2 SNEGSKA (reference sequence). The CDR3 is made up of 17 amino acids. Here the CDR3 reads CSAGDRVLGRVVSVQYF. CDR3 DNA sequence: TGCAGTGCCGGGGACAGGGTCCTAGGTAGGGTAGTTTCGGTGCAGTACTTC.

This rearrangement joins TRBV11-2 to TRBJ2-5; 12 nucleotides line up with TRBD2. The CDR3 totals 17 residues. Germline values: CDR1 SGHAT, CDR2 FQNNGV. The J segment lost 5 bases and the V segment lost 1 base, leaving 8 bases of the junction unmatched. CDR3 DNA sequence: TGTGCCAGCAGCTTAGTGGGGGGACTAGCGGGTATGGAGACCCAGTACTTC. This translates into CASSLVGGLAGMETQYF.

This clonotype was detected once. CDR3 in amino acids: CASSPSQAEQFF. The CDR3 nucleotides are TGTGCCAGTAGTCCCTCCCAGGCTGAGCAGTTCTTC. The gene calls are TRBV19 and TRBJ2-1; D is unresolved. Trimming left V 5 bases short and J 9 bases short, with 11 bases between. Germline V gene sequence: CDR1 LNHDA, CDR2 SQIVND (reference sequence). This CDR3 has 12 residues.

J is TRBJ2-3 and V is TRBV10-3; 8 nucleotides align to TRBD2. In germline, CDR1 is ENHRY, CDR2 SYGVKD. The CDR3 is made up of 14 amino acids. The V gene end was trimmed by 10 bases and the J gene end by 4 bases; junction bases not matched to a gene: 10. In DNA form, the CDR3 reads TGTGCCACCTCAACTAGCGGCCCATCAGATACGCAGTATTTT. Translating gives CATSTSGPSDTQYF.

This clonotype was seen ten or more times. The V gene is TRBV7-9, the J gene TRBJ1-4; possibly TRBD1 for D (5 bases). Trimming took off 4 bases at V and 0 bases at J, with 6 bases between the two ends. Germline V CDR1 and CDR2: SEHNR, FQNEAQ (reference sequence). This CDR3 is 14 amino acids long. The CDR3 loop reads CASSSRATNEKLFF. CDR3 bases: TGTGCCAGCAGCTCCAGGGCAACTAATGAAAAACTGTTTTTT.